The 19 T cell receptor beta chains below all came from one sample that was sequenced in a study of blood T cell repertoires in COVID-19. The table came from immunoSEQ multiplex PCR; TCRdb's copy has only in-frame clones and leaves some out. The profile shows more than 150,000 clones, around 80% of them singletons. Sequences were obtained from peripheral blood. The receptors stem from a man in his forties or fifties who had recovered from COVID-19.

This clone appeared a single time. The rearrangement joins TRBV10-3 to TRBJ1-1; D not resolved. V was shortened by 7 bases and J by 0 bases, with 18 bases between the two germline ends. The CDR3 loop spans 16 amino acids. Germline V gene lookup returns CDR1 ENHRY and CDR2 SYGVKD. CDR3 in amino acids: CAIKPATRSVNTEAFF. In nucleotides, the CDR3 is TGTGCCATCAAGCCCGCCACGAGGAGCGTGAACACTGAAGCTTTCTTT.

The V gene is TRBV18, the J gene TRBJ1-3, with 9 bases identical to TRBD1. This CDR3 has 17 amino acids. Germline values: CDR1 KGHSH, CDR2 LQKENI. V trimming: 1 base; J trimming: 3 bases; junction bases outside the gene matches: 7. Written as DNA, the CDR3 is TGTGCCAGCTCACCACTCACACAGGGGGCCGGTGGAAACACCATATATTTT. It yields the protein CASSPLTQGAGGNTIYF.

CDR3 DNA: TGCGCCAGCAGCCTTTCTTTGGGACTCTACAATGAGCAGTTCTTC. It specifies CASSLSLGLYNEQFF. J is TRBJ2-1 and V is TRBV4-1; maybe TRBD2 (6 bases). There are 15 residues in the CDR3. V was pared by 4 bases and J by 3 bases, with 13 bases between. CDR1 and CDR2 (germline): MGHRA, YSYEKL.

This clone was picked up a small number of times. The chain uses TRBV27 and TRBJ2-7; 7 nucleotides match TRBD1. In germline, CDR1 is MNHEY, CDR2 SMNVEV (reference sequence). The V and J ends lost 10 bases and 2 bases, in that order; junction bases with no gene match: 8. CDR3 length: 13 residues. The CDR3 sequence: CATRTGATYEQYF. For the CDR3, the DNA is TGTGCCACGAGGACAGGAGCGACCTACGAGCAGTACTTC.

The chain couples TRBV10-1 to TRBJ2-6; D gene ambiguous. V was cut by 5 bases and J by 1 base, with 6 bases left in between. Germline V lookup: CDR1 WNHNN, CDR2 SYGVQD (reference sequence). The CDR3 is 14 amino acids. In DNA form, the CDR3 reads TGCGCCAGCAGTCCCGCGTCTGGGGCCAACGTCCTGACTTTC. It translates to CASSPASGANVLTF.

The V gene is TRBV29-1, the J gene TRBJ2-7, with D unclear. CDR1 SQVTM and CDR2 ANQGSEA come from the germline V gene. This CDR3 spans 13 amino acids. V was trimmed by 3 bases and J by 6 bases, leaving 15 bases between them. CDR3 sequence: CSVETASGSEQYF. The CDR3 DNA sequence: TGCAGCGTTGAGACGGCTAGTGGATCCGAGCAGTACTTC.

This clone was counted only a few times. This rearrangement joins TRBV18 to TRBJ2-3; D may be TRBD1 (6 bases). Trimming removed 2 bases from V and 2 bases from J, with 11 bases in between. The CDR3 sequence is 15 residues long. From germline, CDR1 is KGHSH and CDR2 LQKENI. The chain's CDR3 is CASSPSQGPTDTQYF. The CDR3 DNA follows: TGTGCCAGCTCACCATCCCAGGGGCCCACAGATACGCAGTATTTT.

The chain combines TRBV19 with TRBJ2-6; a weak D match, TRBD1 (7 bases). V dropped 3 bases and J dropped 3 bases, with 12 bases sitting between them. Germline CDR1 reads LNHDA; CDR2 reads SQIVND (reference sequence). CDR3 length: 16 residues. The CDR3 protein is CASSMAGGGGANVLTF. The CDR3 coding sequence is TGTGCCAGTAGTATGGCAGGGGGAGGTGGGGCCAACGTCCTGACTTTC.

This clone has just a few counts. This rearrangement joins TRBV30 to TRBJ1-2, with D uncertain. CDR3 length: 12 residues. Trimming removed 4 bases from V and 4 bases from J, with 10 bases in between. Germline V gene sequence: CDR1 GTSNPN, CDR2 SVGIG (reference sequence). CDR3 protein: CAWISRVYGYTF. The CDR3 DNA follows: TGTGCCTGGATATCCCGGGTCTATGGCTACACCTTC.

This clone was observed a few times. The J gene is TRBJ2-1, the V gene TRBV13; D might be TRBD2 (6 bases). The CDR3 has 15 residues. The V end was cut by 6 bases, the J end by 9 bases, with 21 bases between. Germline assignment: CDR1 PRHDT and CDR2 FYEKMQ (reference sequence). CDR3 loop: CASRMRGAGLGEQFF. The CDR3 bases are TGTGCCAGCAGGATGAGAGGGGCGGGGTTGGGTGAGCAGTTCTTC.

J is TRBJ2-3 and V is TRBV7-9; 12 positions agree with TRBD2. Trimming removed 3 bases from V and 4 bases from J; junction bases left unmatched: 5. The germline gives CDR1 SEHNR, CDR2 FQNEAQ (reference sequence). The CDR3 extends over 16 amino acids. As DNA, the CDR3 is TGTGCCAGCAGCTTTAGACTAGCGGGAGCAGCAGATACGCAGTATTTT. Translated: CASSFRLAGAADTQYF.

This chain uses TRBV11-2 with TRBJ2-1; D might be TRBD1 (6 bases). The CDR3 has 15 residues. Deletions cut 4 bases from V and 3 bases from J, with 13 bases between. Germline CDR1 and CDR2: SGHAT and FQNNGV. This CDR3 is CASSSLLGGYNEQFF. The CDR3 DNA sequence: TGTGCCAGCAGCTCCTTGTTAGGGGGCTACAATGAGCAGTTCTTC.

This chain links TRBV3-1 (or the pseudogene TRBV3-2) with TRBJ2-5; D may be TRBD2 (6 bases). V was trimmed by 5 bases and J by 5 bases, leaving 15 bases between them. This CDR3 spans 14 amino acids. Germline values: CDR1 LGHDT, CDR2 YNNKEL (reference sequence). CDR3 bases: TGTGCCAGCAGCTCCCGCGGGATAGAGGAGACCCAGTACTTC. This encodes CASSSRGIEETQYF.

The chain carries TRBV9 and TRBJ1-2; D remains ambiguous. V lost 0 bases, J lost 4 bases, and 16 bases lay in between. Germline loops: CDR1 SGDLS, CDR2 YYNGEE. The CDR3 loop spans 16 amino acids. CDR3 DNA: TGTGCCAGCAGCGTAGAGGCGGGAGGAGCCCTCTATGGCTACACCTTC. Its translation: CASSVEAGGALYGYTF.

The gene calls are TRBV30 and TRBJ1-2; D is unresolved. V was shortened by 4 bases and J by 4 bases, with 7 bases between the two germline ends. The CDR3 contains 11 residues. CDR1 is GTSNPN, CDR2 SVGIG, per germline (reference sequence). CDR3 residues: CAWTLAYGYTF. The CDR3 nucleotides read TGTGCCTGGACATTGGCCTATGGCTACACCTTC.

The chain uses TRBV3-1 (or the pseudogene TRBV3-2) and TRBJ1-1; D ambiguous. In germline, CDR1 is LGHDT, CDR2 YNNKEL (reference sequence). The CDR3 has 13 amino acids. V shed 5 bases and J shed 7 bases, with 14 bases lying between them. As DNA, the CDR3 is TGTGCCAGCAGCTTCTCGACAACCAATGAAGCTTTCTTT. Translating gives CASSFSTTNEAFF.

The V gene is TRBV5-4, the J gene TRBJ2-1; 14 bases line up with TRBD2. CDR3 length: 16 amino acids. V gave up 4 bases and J gave up 10 bases; unmatched junction bases: 10. Germline loops: CDR1 SGHNT, CDR2 YYREEE (reference sequence). CDR3 coding DNA: TGTGCCAGCAGCCCTCGACTAGCGGGAGGGCCGGGGGAGCAGTTCTTC. It specifies CASSPRLAGGPGEQFF.

This chain connects TRBV6-6 to TRBJ2-3; 9 bases agree with TRBD2. Germline CDR1 MNHNY, CDR2 SVGAGI (reference sequence). V gave up 2 bases and J gave up 0 bases; unmatched junction bases: 3. The CDR3 spans 16 residues. Here the CDR3 reads CASSYGLASSTDTQYF. For the CDR3, the DNA is TGTGCCAGCAGTTACGGACTAGCGTCTAGCACAGATACGCAGTATTTT.

The gene calls are TRBV24-1 and TRBJ2-1, with D unresolved. Trimming cost V 5 bases and J 3 bases, with 10 bases left between them. Germline values: CDR1 KGHDR, CDR2 SFDVKD. The CDR3 totals 14 residues. The CDR3 nucleotides read TGTGCCACCAGTGTAAGTTCTATCTACAATGAGCAGTTCTTC. It specifies CATSVSSIYNEQFF.